This TCR beta chain came from a study of shared clonotypes between healthy human individuals. General study findings and limits: Inspection by rarefaction showed sorted-subset sequencing to be incomplete despite large depth. When compared with the clonotypes that were shared by all four sorted-subset donors, the non-shared clonotypes turned out to have lower generation probabilities. It was anticipated that sequencing depth would influence how many clonotypes donors shared. Owing to a small donor count, the genetic and exposure-history diversity represented was limited.

About this clone: Its target is unknown.

V lost 2 bases, J lost 1 base, and 5 bases stayed unmatched. The CDR3 runs to 17 residues. Germline-derived CDR1 and CDR2 are SEHNR and FQNEAQ (reference sequence). Naive CD8 cells were CD45RO-negative, positively selected for CCR7, excluding terminally differentiated effector memory CD45RA+ cells. Using immunoSEQ multiplex PCR, the repertoire was profiled, and TCRdb retains in-frame clones only, with some absent. Here the sample spans approximately 600,000 clones, approximately 95% being singletons. V is TRBV7-9 and J is TRBJ2-7; TRBD2 agrees at 13 bases. The sample taken for sequencing was naive CD8+ T cells sorted from blood. The sequence derives from a woman aged 30 to 39 in good health. The CDR3 reads CASSLTSGRAWSYEQYF. The CDR3 nucleotides read TGTGCCAGCAGCTTAACTAGCGGGAGGGCCTGGTCCTACGAGCAGTACTTC.